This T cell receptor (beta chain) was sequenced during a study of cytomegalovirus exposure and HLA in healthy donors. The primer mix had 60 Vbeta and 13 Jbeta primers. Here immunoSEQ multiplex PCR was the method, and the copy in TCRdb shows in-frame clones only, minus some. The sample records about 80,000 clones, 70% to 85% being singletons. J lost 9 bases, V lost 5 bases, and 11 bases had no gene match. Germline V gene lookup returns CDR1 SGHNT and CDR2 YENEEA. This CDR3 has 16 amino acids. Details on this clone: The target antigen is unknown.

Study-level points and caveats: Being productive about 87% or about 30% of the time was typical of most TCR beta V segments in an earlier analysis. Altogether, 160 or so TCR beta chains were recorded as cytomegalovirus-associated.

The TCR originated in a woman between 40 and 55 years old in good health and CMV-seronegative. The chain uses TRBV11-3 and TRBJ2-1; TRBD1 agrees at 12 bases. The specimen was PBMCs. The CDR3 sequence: CASSLNPGQGAAEQFF. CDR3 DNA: TGTGCCAGCAGCCTGAACCCGGGACAGGGGGCAGCTGAGCAGTTCTTC.